What follows is one TCR beta chain and its context. The sample originates from a study of regulatory T cells in long-lasting Graves disease. Arm-PCR of CDR3 regions with iRepertoire HTBI primers generated TCR beta libraries. MiXCR, applied by TCRdb to the multiplex PCR reads, yields one record per CDR3 protein. In the table there are about 530,000 distinct CDR3 sequences, roughly 16% of which are singletons. Trimming left V 1 base short and J 1 base short, with 4 bases between. The V gene's germline CDR1 is SEHNR and CDR2 FQNEAQ (reference sequence). This CDR3 has 13 amino acids. Indicated time point: newly diagnosed GD, antithyroid drugs for less than 3 months. Preparation of the TCR library used RNA extracted from PBMCs. By American Thyroid Association guidelines, Graves' disease was diagnosed in the cohort. These data also formed part of another study, on T cells in Graves' hyperthyroidism and ophthalmopathy. That work adds: Clinicians diagnosed patients from clinical symptoms, serum thyroxine and TRAb, thyroid ultrasound and orbital computed tomography. Ophthalmopathy was separated from stable hyperthyroidism by a 13 V-J model.

V is TRBV7-9 and J is TRBJ2-5, with unresolved D. The starting material was peripheral blood mononuclear cells (PBMCs), obtained at new diagnosis, from a patient treated with antithyroid drugs. This TCR came from a woman between 40 and 65 years old with Graves disease. CDR3 DNA: TGTGCCAGCAGCTTAGACGGCCAAGAGACCCAGTACTTC. Its translation is CASSLDGQETQYF.